The entry below gives a single T cell receptor beta chain sequence along with its context. Antigen: not known. This record comes from a study of T cell responses to AZD1222 COVID-19 vaccine. Across the study: The analysis combined second doses at about 4 or about 12 weeks.

Study conclusions and caveats: Without day 14 samples, only post-peak T cell repertoires were studied. Mostly white British, mostly female donors; authors suggested clonal diversity may be underestimated. Epitopes outside B.1.351 and B.1.1.7 mutated regions reportedly drew nearly half of spike TCRs.

Germline V gives CDR1 MNHEY, CDR2 SMNVEV (reference sequence). CDR3 length: 17 amino acids. The junction had 7 bases not matched to a gene; V was cut back by 1 base and J by 5 bases. TCRdb keeps only in-frame clones here, not all; method: immunoSEQ multiplex PCR. This table has roughly 150,000 clones, approximately 90% appearing once. This sequence was found in an adult in good health. The specimen was peripheral blood, collected on day 0 of AZD1222 vaccination. The chain links TRBV27 to TRBJ2-1; TRBD2 matches 11 bases. CDR3 DNA sequence: TGTGCCAGCAGTTTATTCTCCCTAGCGGGGGGCAACAATGAGCAGTTCTTC. Amino acid sequence: CASSLFSLAGGNNEQFF.